This T cell receptor (beta chain) came from a study of T cells in tumors and immune-related adverse events. Repertoires were generated with immunoSEQ multiplex PCR, while TCRdb's copy carries only in-frame clones and drops some. The sample holds roughly 10,000 clones, under 95% seen once. The ends were cut back, 2 bases at V and 6 bases at J, with 17 bases in the middle. Germline CDR1 is LNHDA and CDR2 is SQIVND (reference sequence). The CDR3 spans 16 residues. This TCR came from a female donor with metastatic renal cell carcinoma. Material: lymph node tissue, obtained from a patient treated with anti-PD-1 therapy. The genes are TRBV19 and TRBJ1-5, with D maybe TRBD1 (5 bases). The CDR3 DNA follows: TGTGCCAGTAGTATATTGGCCAGGGTTTCGAGTCAGCCCCAGCATTTT. This translates into CASSILARVSSQPQHF. The entire variable domain, with the rest obtained from reference TRBV19 and TRBJ1-5, is as follows: DGGITQSPKYLFRKEGQNVTLSCEQNLNHDAMYWYRQDPGQGLRLIYYSQIVNDFQKGDIAEGYSVSREKKESFPLTVTSAQKNPTAFYLCASSILARVSSQPQHFGDGTRLSIL.